The entry below describes one T cell receptor (beta chain). Trimming took 4 bases from V and 0 from J, leaving 13 bases between them. The CDR3 contains 15 residues. Germline CDR1 reads SGDLS; CDR2 reads YYNGEE. These data originate in a study of blood T cell repertoires in COVID-19. On the study more broadly: PBMCs, B-cell-depleted T cells, or T cells were the source of the cDNA or gDNA that made up the material.

How the authors handled the data: The authors estimated nucleated cell counts from reference gene primer amplification. Clones were read by immunoSEQ multiplex PCR, and TCRdb kept only the in-frame ones, dropping some. V, J and clone size were drawn from that table, and D and trimming were deduced from the DNA. The table has roughly 200,000 clones, around 80% seen once; the top ten hold 12%. The clonotype was recovered from a woman aged 80 or older with COVID-19, enrolled during active disease. Sequencing was carried out using peripheral blood. The genes are TRBV9 and TRBJ2-5; D perhaps matches TRBD2 (5 bases). This chain's CDR3 is CASSPMDWYQETQYF. Here the CDR3 DNA reads TGTGCCAGCAGCCCTATGGACTGGTACCAAGAGACCCAGTACTTC.